This TCR beta chain appears in the sequencing data of a study of early T cells in non-severe SARS-CoV-2 infection. Across the study: Chains stayed unpaired after sequencing of bulk RNA from unsorted whole blood.

Unique molecular identifiers were affixed to single, distinct cDNA molecules. TCRdb re-analysed the 5' RACE reads in MiXCR, keeping a single row per CDR3 protein. Among over 50,000 distinct CDR3 sequences, over 10% were seen once, and the ten largest hold about 3%. This clonotype occurred many times. The TCR sequence derives from an adult who was a healthcare worker with PCR-confirmed SARS-CoV-2 infection or an uninfected control (not recorded which). Sequencing was carried out using whole blood.

Here the CDR3 reads CASSQAGAPYGYTF. As DNA, the CDR3 is TGTGCCAGCAGCCAAGCAGGGGCTCCATATGGCTACACCTTC. The V gene is TRBV3-1, the J gene TRBJ1-2; perhaps TRBD1 as D (6 bases). Germline CDR1 reads LGHDT; CDR2 reads YNNKEL (reference sequence). The CDR3 length is 14 residues. The V end lost 1 base, the J end lost 5 bases, and 11 bases lay between the germline ends.